This T cell receptor beta chain was observed in a study of T cell responses to AZD1222 COVID-19 vaccine. Germline assignment: CDR1 LNHDA and CDR2 SQIVND (reference sequence). This CDR3 comprises 12 residues. V lost 6 bases, J lost 6 bases, and 10 bases lay in between. Here immunoSEQ multiplex PCR was the method, and the copy in TCRdb shows in-frame clones only, minus some. The sample consists of about 150,000 clones, around 91% of them appearing once. V and J are TRBV19 and TRBJ2-3; no clear D gene. This clonotype originated in an adult who received the AZD1222 COVID-19 vaccine. The specimen comprised peripheral blood, sampled 28 days after the second AZD1222 dose. For the CDR3, the DNA is TGTGCCAGTAGCCCCCAGACCGATACGCAGTATTTT. Translation gives CASSPQTDTQYF.